These T cell receptor beta chains were read from a single sample in a study of blood T cell repertoires in COVID-19. Profiled with immunoSEQ multiplex PCR; TCRdb holds only in-frame clones, not every one. The sample lists around 190,000 clones, over 80% occurring once. Sequencing was performed on peripheral blood. The receptors originated from a woman in her sixties with COVID-19, enrolled during active disease. Each CDR3 is given with its conserved first and last residue. D genes are given only for firm matches. Clone size is not always given. Where it is, it says once, few, many or a class for expanded clones.

CDR3 protein,CDR3 DNA,clone size,D gene,J gene,V gene
CAISEGGGNAGNTIYF,TGTGCCATCAGTGAAGGGGGGGGCAACGCTGGAAACACCATATATTTT,once,NA,TRBJ1-3,TRBV10-3
CASSAGQGAPGYTF,TGTGCCAGCAGCGCGGGACAGGGGGCGCCGGGCTACACCTTC,few,TRBD1,TRBJ1-2,TRBV9
CASSLEPRDRGPQPQHF,TGCGCCAGCAGCTTGGAACCCCGGGACAGGGGGCCTCAGCCCCAGCATTTT,NA,TRBD1,TRBJ1-5,TRBV5-1
CASSYSRTGADTQYF,TGTGCCAGCAGTTACTCAAGGACAGGGGCAGATACGCAGTATTTT,NA,TRBD1,TRBJ2-3,TRBV6-5
CASSLDDRGVPTGELFF,TGTGCCAGCAGCTTAGATGACAGGGGCGTTCCCACCGGGGAGCTGTTTTTT,few,TRBD1,TRBJ2-2,TRBV7-9
CASSAGRSNQPQHF,TGTGCCAGCAGCGCGGGGAGGAGCAATCAGCCCCAGCATTTT,NA,NA,TRBJ1-5,TRBV9
CASSLAGIAGEGPDTQYF,TGTGCCAGCAGCTTAGCCGGGATAGCGGGAGAGGGTCCAGATACGCAGTATTTT,NA,TRBD2,TRBJ2-3,TRBV7-8
CASSFVTGGAEELFF,TGCGCCAGCAGCTTCGTGACAGGGGGCGCGGAAGAACTGTTTTTT,few,TRBD1,TRBJ1-4,TRBV5-1
CASSPGTGYGYTF,TGTGCCAGTAGTCCAGGGACAGGCTATGGCTACACCTTC,few,TRBD1,TRBJ1-2,TRBV19
CASSLAFDEQFF,TGTGCCAGCAGCTTGGCTTTTGATGAGCAGTTCTTC,NA,NA,TRBJ2-1,TRBV5-6
CAIRTGGMTDTQYF,TGTGCCATACGGACAGGGGGCATGACAGATACGCAGTATTTT,NA,TRBD1,TRBJ2-3,TRBV10-3
CASSSYRGQGNQPQHF,TGTGCCAGCAGCTCATACAGGGGGCAAGGCAATCAGCCCCAGCATTTT,NA,TRBD1,TRBJ1-5,TRBV7-9
CASNYLTGNTEAFF,TGTGCCAGCAACTACTTGACGGGGAACACTGAAGCTTTCTTT,NA,NA,TRBJ1-1,TRBV2
CASSTGQGHGYGQFF,TGTGCCAGTAGTACGGGACAGGGGCACGGGTACGGGCAGTTCTTC,NA,TRBD1,TRBJ2-1,TRBV19
CASSPHRGSWGELSYEQYF,TGTGCCAGCAGTCCCCACAGGGGAAGTTGGGGCGAACTTTCCTACGAGCAGTACTTC,NA,TRBD1,TRBJ2-7,TRBV6-2/TRBV6-3
CASKLTVGEQYF,TGTGCCAGCAAGTTAACGGTCGGCGAGCAGTACTTC,once,NA,TRBJ2-7,TRBV28
CANSQGGATEAFF,TGTGCCAATTCACAGGGAGGGGCCACTGAAGCTTTCTTT,few,NA,TRBJ1-1,TRBV7-2
CASSPTTGVSTEAFF,TGTGCCAGCAGCCCCACGACAGGGGTTTCCACTGAAGCTTTCTTT,few,TRBD1,TRBJ1-1,TRBV7-9
CATERVDFNQPQHF,TGTGCCACCGAAAGAGTGGACTTCAATCAGCCCCAGCATTTT,NA,NA,TRBJ1-5,TRBV6-5
CASSLDRGNEKLFF,TGTGCCAGCAGTCTGGACAGAGGTAATGAAAAACTGTTTTTT,NA,NA,TRBJ1-4,TRBV2
CASSLDVGQTQNTDTQYF,TGTGCCAGCAGCTTAGATGTCGGACAGACACAAAACACAGATACGCAGTATTTT,NA,NA,TRBJ2-3,TRBV7-6
CASSLGRVDTEAFF,TGTGCCAGCAGTCTCGGCAGGGTAGACACTGAAGCTTTCTTT,once,NA,TRBJ1-1,TRBV28
CASSARGGARTGELFF,TGCGCCAGCAGCGCCCGTGGGGGGGCGCGCACCGGGGAGCTGTTTTTT,once,NA,TRBJ2-2,TRBV5-1
CASSWPPTSNSPLHF,TGCGCCAGCAGTTGGCCTCCGACTAGTAATTCACCCCTCCACTTT,NA,NA,TRBJ1-6,TRBV10-2
CASGVFGGGGYTF,TGTGCCAGTGGAGTGTTTGGGGGGGGTGGCTACACCTTC,NA,NA,TRBJ1-2,TRBV19
CAISEGGGGGQETQYF,TGTGCCATCAGTGAAGGAGGCGGGGGGGGCCAAGAGACCCAGTACTTC,NA,TRBD2,TRBJ2-5,TRBV10-3
CASSRQGERNSPLHF,TGTGCCAGCAGTAGGCAGGGGGAACGAAATTCACCCCTCCACTTT,once,TRBD1,TRBJ1-6,TRBV28
CASSNGGTYEQYF,TGTGCCAGCAGTAACGGGGGTACCTACGAGCAGTACTTC,few,NA,TRBJ2-7,TRBV6-6
CASSIDRDYEQYF,TGTGCCAGTAGTATAGACAGGGACTACGAGCAGTACTTC,NA,NA,TRBJ2-7,TRBV19
CASSHGQGNRYTEAFF,TGTGCCAGCAGCCACGGGCAGGGGAATAGGTACACTGAAGCTTTCTTT,NA,NA,TRBJ1-1,TRBV3-1/TRBV3-2
CATSEAGGETQYF,TGTGCCACCAGTGAGGCAGGAGGGGAGACCCAGTACTTC,NA,NA,TRBJ2-5,TRBV24-1
CASRQGFNEQYF,TGTGCCAGCAGGCAGGGGTTTAACGAGCAGTACTTC,NA,NA,TRBJ2-7,TRBV7-2
CASSETQGFSGSPEQYF,TGTGCCAGCAGTGAAACCCAGGGGTTTAGCGGGAGCCCCGAGCAGTACTTC,NA,TRBD2,TRBJ2-7,TRBV2
CASSLASGYEQYF,TGTGCCAGCAGTTTGGCGAGCGGCTACGAGCAGTACTTC,once,NA,TRBJ2-7,TRBV12-3/TRBV12-4
CASSIGETADTQYF,TGTGCCAGTAGTATTGGGGAGACTGCAGATACGCAGTATTTT,NA,NA,TRBJ2-3,TRBV19
CASSLEVAGSTDTQYF,TGCGCCAGCAGCTTGGAAGTAGCGGGTAGCACAGATACGCAGTATTTT,NA,TRBD2,TRBJ2-3,TRBV5-1
CASSLWSGSNTDTQYF,TGTGCCAGCAGTTTATGGAGCGGGAGTAACACAGATACGCAGTATTTT,NA,TRBD2,TRBJ2-3,TRBV27
CSVDGQPTDTQYF,TGCAGCGTTGACGGACAGCCCACAGATACGCAGTATTTT,NA,NA,TRBJ2-3,TRBV29-1
CASSPRLGAGVVF,TGTGCCAGCAGCCCCAGACTCGGCGCAGGGGTTGTTTTT,NA,NA,TRBJ1-4,TRBV4-2
CASSLAASNQPQHF,TGTGCCAGCAGCTTAGCAGCTAGCAATCAGCCCCAGCATTTT,NA,NA,TRBJ1-5,TRBV7-9
CASSLAGGRAGELFF,TGTGCCAGCAGCTTAGCAGGGGGCAGGGCCGGGGAGCTGTTTTTT,NA,TRBD1,TRBJ2-2,TRBV13
CASSTTEGTGELFF,TGTGCCAGTAGTACCACAGAGGGCACCGGGGAGCTGTTTTTT,NA,NA,TRBJ2-2,TRBV19
CASSRDIAPGANVLTF,TGTGCCAGCAGCCGGGACATCGCTCCTGGGGCCAACGTCCTGACTTTC,few,NA,TRBJ2-6,TRBV5-5